This TCR beta chain is from a study of response to subunit inactivated influenza vaccine. In germline, CDR1 is SGHRS, CDR2 YFSETQ. This CDR3 contains 17 residues. Losses at the gene ends were 3 bases for V and 4 bases for J; bases not matched to a gene: 12. Concerning this clonotype itself: Its antigen is undetermined.

TCRdb used MiXCR to reprocess the RT-PCR reads, holding one entry per CDR3 protein. The sample shows more than 600,000 distinct CDR3 sequences, 15% to 20% of them seen only once. Broader study findings: The authors put forward the suggestion that each seasonal influenza vaccination may bring in only a limited number of new T cells.

This sequence was found in a man aged 45 to 65 who received an inactivated influenza vaccine. Source: PBMCs from blood, taken 4 to 6 days after vaccination. V and J are TRBV5-1 and TRBJ2-3, with 9 bases fitting TRBD1. The CDR3 region has the DNA TGCGCCAGCAGCTCCGAGCTGGGACAGGGTGAGGCAGATACGCAGTATTTT. Translation: CASSSELGQGEADTQYF.